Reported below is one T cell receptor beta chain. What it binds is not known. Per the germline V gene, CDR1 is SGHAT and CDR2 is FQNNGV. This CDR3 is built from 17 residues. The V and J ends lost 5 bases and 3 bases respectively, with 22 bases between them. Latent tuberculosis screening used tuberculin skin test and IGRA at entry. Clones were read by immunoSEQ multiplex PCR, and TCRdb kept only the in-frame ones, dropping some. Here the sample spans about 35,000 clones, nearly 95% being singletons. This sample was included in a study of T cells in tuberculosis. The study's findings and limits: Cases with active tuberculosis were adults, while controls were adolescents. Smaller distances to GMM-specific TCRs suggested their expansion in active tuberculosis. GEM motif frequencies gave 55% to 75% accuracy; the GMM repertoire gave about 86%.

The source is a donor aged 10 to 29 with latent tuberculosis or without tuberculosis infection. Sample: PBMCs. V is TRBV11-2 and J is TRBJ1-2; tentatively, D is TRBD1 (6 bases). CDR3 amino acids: CASSLHPDSQYDYGYTF. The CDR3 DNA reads TGTGCCAGCAGCCTACATCCGGACAGCCAATACGACTATGGCTACACCTTC.